A single T cell receptor (beta chain) is shown here with its context. Its antigen is as yet unknown. These data originate in a study of T cells expressing NK-cell markers. Overall study: Sorted CD3+CD56+NKG2C+, CD3+CD56+NKG2C- and CD3+CD56-NKG2C+ T cells supplied TCR beta repertoires. Regarding the study as a whole: The HCMV specificity of the expanded NKG2C+ T cell clones stayed unresolved.

TCR beta cDNA was made by 5'RACE template switching with UMIs. TCRdb reprocessed the 5' RACE reads; each CDR3 protein has one entry and no DNA is given. This repertoire comprises 300,000 to 500,000 distinct CDR3 sequences; its ten largest clones make up about 10%. Material for sequencing was blood T cells: a sorted CD56 or NKG2C T cell subset, CD4+ or CD8+ T cells, or bulk PBMC T cells (not recorded which). This clonotype was obtained from a woman aged 50 to 65 in good health.

Here the CDR3 reads CASSQKLAQETQYF. The chain links TRBV3-1 to TRBJ2-5; TCRdb proposes TRBD2, but this gene call is untestable without DNA. The CDR3 contains 14 residues. Germline assignment: CDR1 LGHDT and CDR2 YNNKEL (reference sequence).